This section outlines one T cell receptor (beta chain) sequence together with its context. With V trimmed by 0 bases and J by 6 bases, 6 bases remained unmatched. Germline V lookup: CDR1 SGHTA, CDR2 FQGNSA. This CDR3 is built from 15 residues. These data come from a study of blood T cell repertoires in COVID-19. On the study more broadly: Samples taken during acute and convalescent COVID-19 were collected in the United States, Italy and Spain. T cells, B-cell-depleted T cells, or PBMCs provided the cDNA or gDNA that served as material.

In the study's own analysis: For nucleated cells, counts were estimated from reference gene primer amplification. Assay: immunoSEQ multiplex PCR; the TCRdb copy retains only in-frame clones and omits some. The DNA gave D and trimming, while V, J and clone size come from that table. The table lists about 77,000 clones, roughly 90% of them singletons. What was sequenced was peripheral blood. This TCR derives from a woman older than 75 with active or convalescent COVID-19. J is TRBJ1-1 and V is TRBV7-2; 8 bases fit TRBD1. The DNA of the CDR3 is TGTGCCAGCAGCTTAGCGGGCAGGGGGCTGGCTGAAGCTTTCTTT. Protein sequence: CASSLAGRGLAEAFF.